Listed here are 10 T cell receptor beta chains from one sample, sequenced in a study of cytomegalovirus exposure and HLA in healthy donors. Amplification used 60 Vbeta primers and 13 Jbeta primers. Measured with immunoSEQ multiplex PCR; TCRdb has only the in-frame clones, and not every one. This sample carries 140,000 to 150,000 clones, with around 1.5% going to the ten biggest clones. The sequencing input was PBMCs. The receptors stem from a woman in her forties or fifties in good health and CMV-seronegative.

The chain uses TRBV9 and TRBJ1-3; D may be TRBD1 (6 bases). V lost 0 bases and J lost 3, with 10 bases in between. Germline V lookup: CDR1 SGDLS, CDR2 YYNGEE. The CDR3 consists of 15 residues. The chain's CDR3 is CASSVERGFGNTIYF. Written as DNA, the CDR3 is TGTGCCAGCAGCGTAGAAAGGGGGTTTGGAAACACCATATATTTT.

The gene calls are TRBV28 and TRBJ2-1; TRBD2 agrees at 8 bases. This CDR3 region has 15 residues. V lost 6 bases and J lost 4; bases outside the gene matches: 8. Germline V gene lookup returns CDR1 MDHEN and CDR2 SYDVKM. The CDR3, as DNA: TGTGCCAGCAGCCACATGCGGGGGGCTTACAATGAGCAGTTCTTC. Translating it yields CASSHMRGAYNEQFF.

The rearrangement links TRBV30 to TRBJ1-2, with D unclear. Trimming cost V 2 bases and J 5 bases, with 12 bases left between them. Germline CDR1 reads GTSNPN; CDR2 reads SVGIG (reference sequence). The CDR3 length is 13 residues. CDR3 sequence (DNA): TGTGCCTGGAGTCAGCGGGCTGGGTATGGCTACACCTTC. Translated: CAWSQRAGYGYTF.

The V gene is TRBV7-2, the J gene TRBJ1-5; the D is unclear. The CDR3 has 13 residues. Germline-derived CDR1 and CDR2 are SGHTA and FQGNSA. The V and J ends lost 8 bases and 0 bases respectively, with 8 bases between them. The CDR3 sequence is CASSGNSNQPQHF. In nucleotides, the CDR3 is TGTGCCAGCTCTGGCAATAGCAATCAGCCCCAGCATTTT.

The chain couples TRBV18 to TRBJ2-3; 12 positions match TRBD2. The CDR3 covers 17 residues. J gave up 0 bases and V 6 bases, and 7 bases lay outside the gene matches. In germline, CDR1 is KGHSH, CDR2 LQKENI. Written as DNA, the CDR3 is TGTGCCAGCTCCCAAACTAGCGGGAGGCTTAGCACAGATACGCAGTATTTT. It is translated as CASSQTSGRLSTDTQYF. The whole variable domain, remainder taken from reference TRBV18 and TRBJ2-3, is NAGVMQNPRHLVRRRGQEARLRCSPMKGHSHVYWYRQLPEEGLKFMVYLQKENIIDESGMPKERFSAEFPKEGPSILRIQQVVRGDSAAYFCASSQTSGRLSTDTQYFGPGTRLTVL.

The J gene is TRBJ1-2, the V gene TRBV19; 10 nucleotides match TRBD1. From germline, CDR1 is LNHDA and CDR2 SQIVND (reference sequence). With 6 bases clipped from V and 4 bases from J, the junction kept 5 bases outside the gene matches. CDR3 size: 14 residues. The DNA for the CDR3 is TGTGCCAGTAGCCGGACAGGGGGAGCCTATGGCTACACCTTC. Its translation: CASSRTGGAYGYTF. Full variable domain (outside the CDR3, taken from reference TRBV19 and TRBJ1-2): DGGITQSPKYLFRKEGQNVTLSCEQNLNHDAMYWYRQDPGQGLRLIYYSQIVNDFQKGDIAEGYSVSREKKESFPLTVTSAQKNPTAFYLCASSRTGGAYGYTFGSGTRLTVV.

The chain's CDR3 is CASSQGGAGRIDTQYF. For the CDR3, the DNA is TGCGCCAGCAGCCAAGGCGGGGCGGGGAGGATAGATACGCAGTATTTT. The V and J genes are TRBV4-1 and TRBJ2-3; D is possibly TRBD2 (6 bases). V was pared by 1 base and J by 5 bases, with 16 bases between. Germline CDR1 and CDR2: MGHRA and YSYEKL. This CDR3 spans 16 amino acids.

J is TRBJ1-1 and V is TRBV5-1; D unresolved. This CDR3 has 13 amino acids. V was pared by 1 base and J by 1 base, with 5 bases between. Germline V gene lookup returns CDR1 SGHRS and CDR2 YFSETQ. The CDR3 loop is CASSLRGNTEAFF. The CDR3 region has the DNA TGCGCCAGCAGCTTGCGGGGGAACACTGAAGCTTTCTTT.

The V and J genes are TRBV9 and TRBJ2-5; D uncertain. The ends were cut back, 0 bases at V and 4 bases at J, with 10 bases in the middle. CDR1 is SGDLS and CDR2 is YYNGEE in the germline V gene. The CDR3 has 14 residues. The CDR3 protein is CASSVAGRRETQYF. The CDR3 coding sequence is TGTGCCAGCAGCGTAGCGGGTAGGCGAGAGACCCAGTACTTC.

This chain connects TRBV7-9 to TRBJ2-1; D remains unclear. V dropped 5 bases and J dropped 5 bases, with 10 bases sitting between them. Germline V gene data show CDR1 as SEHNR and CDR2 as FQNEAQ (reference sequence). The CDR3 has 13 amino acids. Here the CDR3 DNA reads TGTGCCAGCAGCAAGAACAGTGACAATGAGCAGTTCTTC. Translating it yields CASSKNSDNEQFF. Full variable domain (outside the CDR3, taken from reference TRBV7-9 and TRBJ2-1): DTGVSQNPRHKITKRGQNVTFRCDPISEHNRLYWYRQTLGQGPEFLTYFQNEAQLEKSRLLSDRFSAERPKGSFSTLEIQRTEQGDSAMYLCASSKNSDNEQFFGPGTRLTVL.